This T cell receptor beta chain was recorded in a study of glioma-infiltrating T cells after dendritic cell vaccination. Using immunoSEQ multiplex PCR, the repertoire was profiled, and TCRdb retains in-frame clones only, with some absent. The table has fewer than 85,000 clones, approximately 90% seen once. This CDR3 is built from 15 residues. Germline V gene data show CDR1 as SGHVS and CDR2 as FNYEAQ. V dropped 5 bases and J dropped 3; count of bases not matched to a gene: 5. The J gene is TRBJ2-7, the V gene TRBV7-6; TRBD1 matches at 12 bases. This receptor was identified in a human donor with glioblastoma. The sequenced sample was blood, obtained before dendritic cell vaccination. As DNA, the CDR3 is TGTGCCAGCAGCATGGGGACAGGGGGCAACTACGAGCAGTACTTC. Protein: CASSMGTGGNYEQYF. Supplemented by reference TRBV7-6 and TRBJ2-7, the full variable domain reads GAGVSQSPRYKVTKRGQDVALRCDPISGHVSLYWYRQALGQGPEFLTYFNYEAQQDKSGLPNDRFSAERPEGSISTLTIQRTEQRDSAMYRCASSMGTGGNYEQYFGPGTRLTVT.